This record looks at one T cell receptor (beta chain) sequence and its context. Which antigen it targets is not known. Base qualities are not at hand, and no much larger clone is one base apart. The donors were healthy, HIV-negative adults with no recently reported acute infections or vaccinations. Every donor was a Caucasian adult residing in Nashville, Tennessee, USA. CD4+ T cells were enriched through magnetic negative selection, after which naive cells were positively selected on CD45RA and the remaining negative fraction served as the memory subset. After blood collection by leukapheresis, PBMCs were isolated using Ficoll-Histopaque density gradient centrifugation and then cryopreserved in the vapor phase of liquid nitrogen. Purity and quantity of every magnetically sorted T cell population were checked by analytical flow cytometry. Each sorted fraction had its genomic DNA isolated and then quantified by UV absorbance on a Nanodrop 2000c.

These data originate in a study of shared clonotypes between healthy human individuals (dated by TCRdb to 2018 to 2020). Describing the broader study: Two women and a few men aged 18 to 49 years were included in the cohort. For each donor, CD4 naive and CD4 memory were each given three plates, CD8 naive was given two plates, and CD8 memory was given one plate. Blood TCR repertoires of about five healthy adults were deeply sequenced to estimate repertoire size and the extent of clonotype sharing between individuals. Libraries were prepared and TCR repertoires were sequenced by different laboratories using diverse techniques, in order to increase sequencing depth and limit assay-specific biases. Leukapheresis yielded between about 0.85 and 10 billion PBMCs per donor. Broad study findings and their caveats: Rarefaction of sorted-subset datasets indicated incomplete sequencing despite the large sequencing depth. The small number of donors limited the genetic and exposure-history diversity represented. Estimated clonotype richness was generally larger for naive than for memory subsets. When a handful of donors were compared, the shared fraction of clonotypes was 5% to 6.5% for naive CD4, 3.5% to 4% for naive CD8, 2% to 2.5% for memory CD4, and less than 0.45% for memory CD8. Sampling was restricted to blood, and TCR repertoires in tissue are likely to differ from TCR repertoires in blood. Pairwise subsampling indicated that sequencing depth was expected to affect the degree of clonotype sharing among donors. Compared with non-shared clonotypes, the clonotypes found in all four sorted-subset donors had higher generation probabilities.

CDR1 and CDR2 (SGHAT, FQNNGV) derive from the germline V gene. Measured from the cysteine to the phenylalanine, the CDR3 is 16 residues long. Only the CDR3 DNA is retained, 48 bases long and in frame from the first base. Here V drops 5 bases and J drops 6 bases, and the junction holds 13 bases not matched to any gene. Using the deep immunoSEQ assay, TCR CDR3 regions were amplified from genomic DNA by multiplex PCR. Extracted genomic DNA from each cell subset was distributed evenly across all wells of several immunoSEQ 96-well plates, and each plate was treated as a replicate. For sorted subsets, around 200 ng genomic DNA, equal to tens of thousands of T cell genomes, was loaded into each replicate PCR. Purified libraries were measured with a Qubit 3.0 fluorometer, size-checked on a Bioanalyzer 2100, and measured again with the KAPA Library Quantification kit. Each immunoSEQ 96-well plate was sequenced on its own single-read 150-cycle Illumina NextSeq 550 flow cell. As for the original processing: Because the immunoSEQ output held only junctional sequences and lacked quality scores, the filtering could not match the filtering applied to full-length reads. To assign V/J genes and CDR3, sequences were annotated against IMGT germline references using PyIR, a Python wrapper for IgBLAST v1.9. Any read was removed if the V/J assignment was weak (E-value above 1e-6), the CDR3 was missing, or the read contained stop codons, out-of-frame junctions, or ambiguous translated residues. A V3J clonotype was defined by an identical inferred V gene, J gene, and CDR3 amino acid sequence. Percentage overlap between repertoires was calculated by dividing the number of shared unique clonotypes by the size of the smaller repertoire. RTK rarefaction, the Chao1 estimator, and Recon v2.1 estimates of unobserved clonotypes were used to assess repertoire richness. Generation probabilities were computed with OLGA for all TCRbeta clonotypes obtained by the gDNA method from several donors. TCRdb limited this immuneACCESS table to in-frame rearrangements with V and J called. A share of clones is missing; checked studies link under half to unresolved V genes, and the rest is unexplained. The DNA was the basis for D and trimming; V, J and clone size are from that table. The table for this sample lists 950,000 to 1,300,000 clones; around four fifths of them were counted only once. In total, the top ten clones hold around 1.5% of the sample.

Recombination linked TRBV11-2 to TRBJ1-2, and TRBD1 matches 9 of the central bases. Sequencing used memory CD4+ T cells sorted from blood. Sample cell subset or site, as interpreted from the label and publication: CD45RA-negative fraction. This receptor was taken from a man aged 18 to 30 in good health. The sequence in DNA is TGTGCCAGCAGCCTAACCCCCACCGGGACAGGGAATGGCTACACCTTC. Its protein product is CASSLTPTGTGNGYTF.